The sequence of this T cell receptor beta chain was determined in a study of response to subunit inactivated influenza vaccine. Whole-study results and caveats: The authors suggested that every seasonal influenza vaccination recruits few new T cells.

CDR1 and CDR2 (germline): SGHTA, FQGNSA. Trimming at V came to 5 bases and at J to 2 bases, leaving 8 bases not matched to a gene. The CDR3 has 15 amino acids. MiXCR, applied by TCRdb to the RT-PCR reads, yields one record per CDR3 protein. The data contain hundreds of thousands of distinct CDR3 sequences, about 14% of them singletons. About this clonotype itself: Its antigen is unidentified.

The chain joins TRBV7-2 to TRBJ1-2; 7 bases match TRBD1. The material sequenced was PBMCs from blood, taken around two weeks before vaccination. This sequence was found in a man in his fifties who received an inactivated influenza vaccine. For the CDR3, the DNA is TGTGCCAGCAGCCAACCGGGACAGTCGAACTATGGCTACACCTTC. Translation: CASSQPGQSNYGYTF.